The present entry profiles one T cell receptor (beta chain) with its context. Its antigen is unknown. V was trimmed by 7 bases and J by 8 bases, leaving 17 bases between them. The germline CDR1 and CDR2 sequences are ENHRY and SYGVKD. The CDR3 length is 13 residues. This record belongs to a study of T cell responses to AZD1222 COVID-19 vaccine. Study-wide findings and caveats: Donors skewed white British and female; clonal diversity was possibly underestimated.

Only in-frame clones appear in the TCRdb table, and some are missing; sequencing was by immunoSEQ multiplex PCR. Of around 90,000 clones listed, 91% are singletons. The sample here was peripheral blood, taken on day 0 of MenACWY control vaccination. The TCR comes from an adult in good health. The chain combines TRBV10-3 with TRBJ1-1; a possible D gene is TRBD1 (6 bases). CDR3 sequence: CAIMDSGVSEAFF. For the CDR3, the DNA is TGTGCCATCATGGACTCAGGGGTTTCCGAAGCTTTCTTT.